This T cell receptor beta chain was recorded in a study of graft-versus-host responses after intestinal transplantation (dated by TCRdb to about 2021). Regarding the research as a whole: Multivisceral, liver-intestinal, or isolated intestinal transplants were received by the recipients. All recipients received anti-thymocyte globulin induction followed by maintenance tacrolimus and steroids for three to four years. Bulk TCR-beta CDR3 sequencing was used to track graft-versus-host and host-versus-graft alloreactive T cell clones in the graft, circulation and bone marrow after intestinal transplantation. To identify alloreactive clones, pre-transplant mixed lymphocyte reaction products were sequenced and compared with unstimulated pre-transplant donor and recipient T cells. A cohort of some 24 intestinal transplant recipients, including one retransplant, was enrolled, and a few patients lacking pretransplant specimens were excluded. A peak of at least 4% donor T cells among recipient peripheral blood mononuclear cells was the definition used for donor T cell macrochimerism. Rather than being sequenced by the commercial service, samples from a few later patients were sequenced in-house on an Illumina MiSeq and processed with MiXCR. General findings and caveats noted by the study authors: High GvH to HvG T cell clonal ratios were observed in the allografts of patients with donor T cell macrochimerism. Early after transplant, peak levels of circulating GvH clones were associated with declines in HvG clones. The conclusions were limited by the relatively low number and heterogeneity of the intestinal transplant patients. GvH clones turned up in recipient bone marrow, with some appearing earlier in ileal mucosa or blood, a pattern consistent with an intestinal mucosal origin.

Per the germline V gene, SNHLY is the CDR1 and FYNNEI is the CDR2. Including cysteine and phenylalanine, the CDR3 has 15 amino acids. The DNA shown is the 45-base CDR3, in frame from base 1. V was cut back by 4 bases and J by 1 base, leaving a gap of 11 bases between them. The method was the immunoSEQ multiplex PCR assay. In most patients, genomic DNA was isolated using the Qiagen DNeasy Blood and Tissue Kit and sent frozen to Adaptive Biotechnologies for TCR sequencing. Adaptive Biotechnologies carried out high-throughput TCR-beta CDR3 sequencing of genomic DNA for most patients. On the authors' methods: Adaptive's ImmunoSEQ software was the source of the TCR sequencing data for about 17 patients, while three other patients were processed with MiXCR and VDJtools. To correct CD4 versus CD8 sorting errors, any sequence found in both subsets at a frequency ratio below 5:1 was removed. CDR3 nucleotide sequences shared between donor and recipient were removed because the origin of such sequences could not be assigned. To be classed as alloreactive, a clone needed at least 2-fold expansion over unstimulated cells and a minimum CFSE-low frequency of 0.002% (template counts) or 0.001% (read counts). Mappable clones were those detected in sequenced pre-transplant spleen, lymph node, or MLR CFSE-low populations of the donor or recipient. The cumulative frequency of alloreactive clones was calculated as a percentage of all sequences, weighted by copy number. TCRdb stores this immuneACCESS table with in-frame sequences only. Part of the clones is absent; in the studies checked, under half of the shortfall reflects unresolved V genes, and no reason is known for the rest. The DNA gave D and trimming, while V, J and clone size come from that table. In this sample the table shows about 100,000 clones, roughly 87% of which occur a single time. The ten biggest clones cover roughly 1% of the sample.

This specimen's time point label, interpreted: cells obtained before transplantation from donor or recipient. CD3+CD4+ and CD3+CD8+ populations were FACS-sorted from unstimulated pre-transplant donor and recipient cells taken from spleen or lymph nodes. A remark on this clone: Its target antigen remains unknown. Base qualities are not at hand, and no much larger clone is one base apart.

This sample comprised unstimulated CD4+ T cells sorted from spleen or lymph node cells, obtained before transplant. The TCR was taken from a human donor who was the organ donor for an intestinal transplant. The chain couples TRBV2 to TRBJ2-4; no D gene call is confident. CDR3 reads: CASSGYSLAKNIQYF. The DNA reads as follows: TGTGCCAGCAGTGGGTATAGCCTTGCCAAAAACATTCAGTACTTC.